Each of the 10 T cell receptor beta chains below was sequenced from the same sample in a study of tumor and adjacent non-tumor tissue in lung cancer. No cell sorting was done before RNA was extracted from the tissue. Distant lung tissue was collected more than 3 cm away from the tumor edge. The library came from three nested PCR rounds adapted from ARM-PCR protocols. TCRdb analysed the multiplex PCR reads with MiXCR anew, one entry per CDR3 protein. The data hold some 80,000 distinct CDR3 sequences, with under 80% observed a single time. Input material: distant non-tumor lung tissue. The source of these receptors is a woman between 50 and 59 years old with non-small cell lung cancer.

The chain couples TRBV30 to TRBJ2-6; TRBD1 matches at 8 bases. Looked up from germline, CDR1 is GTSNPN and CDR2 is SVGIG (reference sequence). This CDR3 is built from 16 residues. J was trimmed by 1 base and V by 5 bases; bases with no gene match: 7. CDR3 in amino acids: CAWDAGQVSGANVLTF. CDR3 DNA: TGTGCCTGGGACGCGGGACAGGTTTCTGGGGCCAACGTCCTGACTTTC.

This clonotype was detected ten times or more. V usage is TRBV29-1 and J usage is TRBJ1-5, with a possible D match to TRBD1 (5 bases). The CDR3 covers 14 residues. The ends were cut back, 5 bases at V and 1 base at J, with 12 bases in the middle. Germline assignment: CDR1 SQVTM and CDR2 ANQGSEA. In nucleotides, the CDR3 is TGCAGCGTTAGGACGTGGGACAGCAATCAGCCCCAGCATTTT. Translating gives CSVRTWDSNQPQHF. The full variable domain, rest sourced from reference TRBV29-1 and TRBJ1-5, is SAVISQKPSRDICQRGTSLTIQCQVDSQVTMMFWYRQQPGQSLTLIATANQGSEATYESGFVIDKFPISRPNLTFSTLTVSNMSPEDSSIYLCSVRTWDSNQPQHFGDGTRLSIL.

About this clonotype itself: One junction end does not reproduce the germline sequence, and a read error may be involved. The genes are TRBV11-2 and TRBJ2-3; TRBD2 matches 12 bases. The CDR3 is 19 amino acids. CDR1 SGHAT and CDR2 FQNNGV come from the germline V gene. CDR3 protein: CASSIRLAGENFGTDTQYF. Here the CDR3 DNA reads TGTGCCAGCAGCATCAGACTAGCGGGAGAGAACTTCGGCACAGATACGCAGTACTTT.

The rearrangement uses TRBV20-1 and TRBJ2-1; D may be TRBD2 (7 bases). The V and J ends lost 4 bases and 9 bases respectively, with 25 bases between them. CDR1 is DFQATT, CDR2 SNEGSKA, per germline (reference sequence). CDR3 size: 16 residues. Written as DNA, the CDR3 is TGCAGTGCTATGTTAATTCTGGGGGTGGGAGGGGGTGAGCAGTTCTTC. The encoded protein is CSAMLILGVGGGEQFF.

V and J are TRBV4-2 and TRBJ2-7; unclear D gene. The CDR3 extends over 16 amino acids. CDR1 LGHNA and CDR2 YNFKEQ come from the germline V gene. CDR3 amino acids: CAISHAVEADPYEQYF. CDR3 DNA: TGTGCAATCAGCCATGCAGTAGAGGCGGACCCCTACGAGCAGTACTTC.

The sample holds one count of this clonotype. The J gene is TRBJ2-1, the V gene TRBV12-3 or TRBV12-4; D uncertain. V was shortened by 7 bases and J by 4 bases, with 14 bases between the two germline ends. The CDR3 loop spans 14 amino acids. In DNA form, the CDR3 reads TGTGCCAGCATTGTGATAGGCAAATACAATGAGCAGTTCTTC. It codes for CASIVIGKYNEQFF.

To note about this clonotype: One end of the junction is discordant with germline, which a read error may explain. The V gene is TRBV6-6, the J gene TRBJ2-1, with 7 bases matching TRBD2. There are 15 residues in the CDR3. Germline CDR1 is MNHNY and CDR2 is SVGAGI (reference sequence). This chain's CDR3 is CACSLTSDTYNEQFF. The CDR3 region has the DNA TGTGCCTGCAGTCTCACTAGCGACACTTACAATGAGCAGTTCTTC.

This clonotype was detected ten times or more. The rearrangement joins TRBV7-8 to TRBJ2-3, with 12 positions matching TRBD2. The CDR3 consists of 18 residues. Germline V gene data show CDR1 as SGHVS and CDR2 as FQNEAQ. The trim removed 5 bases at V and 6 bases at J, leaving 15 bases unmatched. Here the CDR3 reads CASSPTFRLAGAVDTQYF. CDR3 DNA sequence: TGTGCCAGCAGCCCTACTTTCCGACTAGCGGGAGCAGTGGATACGCAGTATTTT.

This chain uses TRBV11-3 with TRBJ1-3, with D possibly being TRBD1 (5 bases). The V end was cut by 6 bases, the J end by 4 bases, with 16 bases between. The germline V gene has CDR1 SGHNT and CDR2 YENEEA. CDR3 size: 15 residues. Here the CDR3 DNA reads TGTGCCAGCAGTTTTTCCGGCGAGGGGGGAAACACCATATATTTT. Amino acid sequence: CASSFSGEGGNTIYF.

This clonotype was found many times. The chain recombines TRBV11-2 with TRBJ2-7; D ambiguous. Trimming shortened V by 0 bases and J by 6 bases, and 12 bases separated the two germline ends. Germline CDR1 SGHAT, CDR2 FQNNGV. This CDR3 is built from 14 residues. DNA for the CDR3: TGTGCCAGCAGCTTAGAGCGTAATTCGGGCGAGCAGTACTTC. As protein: CASSLERNSGEQYF.